This passage covers 20 T cell receptor beta chains from one sample sequenced in a study of blood T cell repertoires in COVID-19. Here immunoSEQ multiplex PCR was the method, and the copy in TCRdb shows in-frame clones only, minus some. The table includes roughly 100,000 clones, approximately 80% detected once. Sequenced sample: peripheral blood. The receptors were gathered from a man aged 60-69 years with acute or convalescent COVID-19.

The chain links TRBV2 to TRBJ2-7, with a tentative D call TRBD1 (6 bases). CDR1 and CDR2 (germline): SNHLY, FYNNEI. Trimming pared 10 bases from V and 0 bases from J, leaving 16 bases between. The CDR3 has 14 amino acids. DNA for the CDR3: TGTGCCACCAAACAGGGACCCCTCTCCTACGAGCAGTACTTC. It is translated as CATKQGPLSYEQYF.

The J gene is TRBJ2-5, the V gene TRBV4-3; TRBD2 aligns across 7 bases. Per the germline V gene, CDR1 is LGHNA and CDR2 is YSLEER. The CDR3 is 15 amino acids. The trim removed 0 bases at V and 7 bases at J, leaving 8 bases unmatched. The CDR3 loop is CASSQDRGSRWTQYF. CDR3 in DNA: TGCGCCAGCAGCCAAGATCGCGGGAGTCGTTGGACCCAGTACTTC.

The chain couples TRBV15 to TRBJ1-1; TRBD1 is a possible D gene (5 bases). V was trimmed by 5 bases and J by 1 base, leaving 8 bases between them. Germline loops: CDR1 LNHNV, CDR2 YYDKDF (reference sequence). The CDR3 has 13 residues. CDR3 bases: TGTGCCACCAGCTCTGACAGGAACACTGAAGCTTTCTTT. This sequence encodes CATSSDRNTEAFF.

The gene calls are TRBV6-6 and TRBJ2-7; 7 bases agree with TRBD2. V trimming: 6 bases; J trimming: 0 bases; junction bases outside the gene matches: 11. This CDR3 has 16 residues. The V gene's germline CDR1 is MNHNY and CDR2 SVGAGI (reference sequence). CDR3 residues: CASRPTSTQSSYEQYV. In DNA form, the CDR3 reads TGTGCCAGCAGGCCGACTAGCACACAAAGCTCCTACGAGCAGTACGTC.

This clone was found once. V is TRBV30 and J is TRBJ2-5; TRBD1 matches at 7 bases. The length of the CDR3 is 13 residues. Germline CDR1 reads GTSNPN; CDR2 reads SVGIG (reference sequence). V shed 5 bases, J shed 2 bases, and the junction held 5 bases outside the gene matches. CDR3 sequence (DNA): TGTGCCTGGTCCGGGACAGCTCAAGAGACCCAGTACTTC. This sequence encodes CAWSGTAQETQYF.

This clone is a singleton in its sample. The chain carries TRBV6-5 and TRBJ2-5, with TRBD2 identical over 10 bases. Looked up from germline, CDR1 is MNHEY and CDR2 is SVGAGI. The V segment lost 4 bases and the J segment 2 bases; nucleotides outside the gene matches: 1. The CDR3 has 14 amino acids. The CDR3 coding sequence is TGTGCCAGCAGTTCAGCGGGGGGGCAAGAGACCCAGTACTTC. Encoded protein: CASSSAGGQETQYF.

The CDR3, as DNA: TGTGCCACCAGCAGGAGATCCGGGGGGACTCTTGATCAGCCCCAGCATTTT. It encodes CATSRRSGGTLDQPQHF. The rearrangement joins TRBV15 to TRBJ1-5; TRBD1 is a possible D gene (5 bases). V was clipped by 3 bases and J by 5 bases, with 20 bases between them. The CDR3 has 17 amino acids. Germline-derived CDR1 and CDR2 are LNHNV and YYDKDF (reference sequence).

The rearrangement links TRBV19 to TRBJ2-3, with 8 bases fitting TRBD2. CDR1 LNHDA and CDR2 SQIVND come from the germline V gene (reference sequence). This CDR3 has 17 residues. The trim removed 4 bases at V and 5 bases at J, leaving 14 bases unmatched. This chain's CDR3 is CASSKRGLTVGLDTQYF. In nucleotides, the CDR3 is TGTGCCAGTAGTAAGCGGGGGCTAACCGTGGGATTAGATACGCAGTATTTT.

The rearrangement links TRBV9 to TRBJ1-2, with D unresolved. This CDR3 spans 14 amino acids. Per the germline V gene, CDR1 is SGDLS and CDR2 is YYNGEE. Trimming removed 0 bases at V and 4 bases at J, with 10 bases between. CDR3 bases: TGTGCCAGCAGCGTAGCTAAGTCTCGCTATGGCTACACCTTC. Amino acid sequence: CASSVAKSRYGYTF.

Only one count was recorded for this clone. V gene TRBV5-8 combines with J gene TRBJ1-2; D gene uncertain. The V gene lost 6 bases and the J gene lost 4 bases, with 16 bases spanning the gap. The CDR3 consists of 14 residues. In germline, CDR1 is SGHTS, CDR2 YDEGEE. The CDR3 sequence: CASNSRGRVYGYTF. The CDR3 DNA reads TGTGCCAGCAACTCTCGCGGCCGGGTCTATGGCTACACCTTC.

V is TRBV7-2 and J is TRBJ2-5, with TRBD1 matching 12 bases. The V gene end was trimmed by 3 bases and the J gene end by 5 bases; junction bases not matched to a gene: 7. This CDR3 is 16 amino acids long. Germline V gene lookup returns CDR1 SGHTA and CDR2 FQGNSA. This CDR3 is CASSLIGTGGRETQYF. In DNA form, the CDR3 reads TGTGCCAGCAGCTTGATAGGGACAGGGGGCCGGGAGACCCAGTACTTC.

This chain links TRBV7-2 with TRBJ1-5, with a tentative D call TRBD1 (5 bases). This CDR3 is built from 14 residues. Germline CDR1 SGHTA, CDR2 FQGNSA. With 6 bases removed from V and 0 bases from J, the gap between germline ends came to 9 bases. CDR3 residues: CASRTDTSNQPQHF. As DNA, the CDR3 is TGTGCCAGCAGGACAGACACTAGCAATCAGCCCCAGCATTTT.

This clone was observed a few times. The V call is TRBV11-2, the J call TRBJ1-1; no clear D gene. The CDR3 has 14 amino acids. V was shortened by 1 base and J by 5 bases, with 11 bases between the two germline ends. Germline CDR1 reads SGHAT; CDR2 reads FQNNGV. The CDR3 here is CASSLAPPRTEAFF. CDR3 sequence (DNA): TGTGCCAGCAGCTTAGCCCCCCCGAGGACTGAAGCTTTCTTT.

The chain is built from TRBV5-6 and TRBJ2-7; 7 positions match TRBD1. This CDR3 spans 12 amino acids. Germline lookup yields CDR1 SGHDT and CDR2 YYEEEE. V was pared by 4 bases and J by 5 bases, with 3 bases of the junction left unmatched. CDR3 nucleotide sequence: TGTGCCAGCAGCCGTGACAGGGACGAGCAGTACGTC. Translated: CASSRDRDEQYV.

This clone was picked up many times. This chain uses TRBV5-1 with TRBJ1-2; a possible D gene is TRBD1 (5 bases). V lost 0 bases and J lost 0, with 15 bases in between. CDR1 and CDR2 (germline): SGHRS, YFSETQ. The CDR3 length is 17 residues. The CDR3 here is CASSLDRGALSNYGYTF. The DNA for the CDR3 is TGCGCCAGCAGCTTGGACCGCGGGGCCCTATCTAACTATGGCTACACCTTC. The full variable domain, completed using reference TRBV5-1 and TRBJ1-2, is KAGVTQTPRYLIKTRGQQVTLSCSPISGHRSVSWYQQTPGQGLQFLFEYFSETQRNKGNFPGRFSGRQFSNSRSEMNVSTLELGDSALYLCASSLDRGALSNYGYTFGSGTRLTVV.

This sequence joins TRBV16 and TRBJ1-5; 8 nucleotides agree with TRBD1. Germline trimming cut 4 bases from V and 3 bases from J; bases unmatched to any gene: 5. The CDR3 extends over 15 amino acids. Per germline, CDR1 KGHSY and CDR2 FQNENV. The CDR3 loop reads CASSPNRGVNQPQHF. The CDR3 DNA reads as TGTGCCAGCAGCCCGAACAGGGGGGTCAATCAGCCCCAGCATTTT. The full variable domain, with the rest looked up from reference TRBV16 and TRBJ1-5, is GEEVAQTPKHLVRGEGQKAKLYCAPIKGHSYVFWYQQVLKNEFKFLISFQNENVFDETGMPKERFSAKCLPNSPCSLEIQATKLEDSAVYFCASSPNRGVNQPQHFGDGTRLSIL.

The rearrangement joins TRBV11-2 to TRBJ2-7; 10 bases line up with TRBD2. The CDR3 is made up of 19 amino acids. CDR1 is SGHAT and CDR2 is FQNNGV in the germline V gene. V was pared by 3 bases and J by 1 base, with 15 bases of the junction left unmatched. The CDR3 DNA reads TGTGCCAGCAGCTTCCGCGGGGGGGTAGGACTAGCGGAGTCCTACGAGCAGTACGTC. Its protein is CASSFRGGVGLAESYEQYV.

This chain uses TRBV10-3 with TRBJ1-1, with D perhaps TRBD1 (6 bases). The V end lost 3 bases, the J end lost 3 bases, and 11 bases lay between the germline ends. Germline-derived CDR1 and CDR2 are ENHRY and SYGVKD. This CDR3 is built from 14 residues. The CDR3 sequence: CAISEKGVDTEAFF. Here the CDR3 DNA reads TGTGCCATCAGTGAAAAGGGGGTGGACACTGAAGCTTTCTTT.

This CDR3 is CASSYNFNQPQHF. The CDR3 DNA sequence: TGTGCCAGCAGCTATAACTTCAATCAGCCCCAGCATTTT. The chain is built from TRBV7-3 and TRBJ1-5; D is unclear. Germline V gene sequence: CDR1 SGHTA, CDR2 FQGTGA. The CDR3 runs to 13 residues. The V end was cut by 4 bases, the J end by 3 bases, with 7 bases between.

This clone came up once. The CDR3 nucleotides are TGTGCCAGCAGTTACTCCTTGGGACAGTTCCCTGATGGCTACACCTTC. This translates into CASSYSLGQFPDGYTF. The chain recombines TRBV6-5 with TRBJ1-2; 7 positions agree with TRBD1. The V gene end was trimmed by 0 bases and the J gene end by 6 bases; junction bases not matched to a gene: 10. The CDR3 is made up of 16 amino acids. Germline CDR1 is MNHEY and CDR2 is SVGAGI.